Sequencing of this T cell receptor (beta chain) was carried out in a study of early T cells in non-severe SARS-CoV-2 infection. Overall study context: It was bulk RNA from unsorted whole blood that was sequenced, and the chains were unpaired.

Regarding the study as a whole: Anti-spike CD8 specificities were favored by VDJdb matching, whose results missed private and CD4 specificities.

The germline CDR1 and CDR2 sequences are SGDLS and YYNGEE. The CDR3 runs to 14 residues. Trimming removed 0 bases at V and 3 bases at J, with 9 bases between. Researchers attached unique molecular identifiers to individual cDNA molecules. Via MiXCR, TCRdb re-called the 5' RACE reads, giving one row per CDR3 protein. The sample lists tens of thousands of distinct CDR3 sequences, approximately 5.2% seen once, with 5% to 6% in the top ten. In the case of this clonotype: Its specificity is unknown. This CDR3 fails to terminate in the conserved phenylalanine or tryptophan, so it likely reflects a read error.

This clonotype originated in an adult who was a healthcare worker with PCR-confirmed SARS-CoV-2 infection or an uninfected control (not recorded which). The sequencing input was whole blood. This chain joins TRBV9 and TRBJ1-1; D gene uncertain. The DNA of the CDR3 is TGTGCCAGCAGCGTAGTAGACGACTACACTGAAGCTTTCTCT. It yields the protein CASSVVDDYTEAFS.